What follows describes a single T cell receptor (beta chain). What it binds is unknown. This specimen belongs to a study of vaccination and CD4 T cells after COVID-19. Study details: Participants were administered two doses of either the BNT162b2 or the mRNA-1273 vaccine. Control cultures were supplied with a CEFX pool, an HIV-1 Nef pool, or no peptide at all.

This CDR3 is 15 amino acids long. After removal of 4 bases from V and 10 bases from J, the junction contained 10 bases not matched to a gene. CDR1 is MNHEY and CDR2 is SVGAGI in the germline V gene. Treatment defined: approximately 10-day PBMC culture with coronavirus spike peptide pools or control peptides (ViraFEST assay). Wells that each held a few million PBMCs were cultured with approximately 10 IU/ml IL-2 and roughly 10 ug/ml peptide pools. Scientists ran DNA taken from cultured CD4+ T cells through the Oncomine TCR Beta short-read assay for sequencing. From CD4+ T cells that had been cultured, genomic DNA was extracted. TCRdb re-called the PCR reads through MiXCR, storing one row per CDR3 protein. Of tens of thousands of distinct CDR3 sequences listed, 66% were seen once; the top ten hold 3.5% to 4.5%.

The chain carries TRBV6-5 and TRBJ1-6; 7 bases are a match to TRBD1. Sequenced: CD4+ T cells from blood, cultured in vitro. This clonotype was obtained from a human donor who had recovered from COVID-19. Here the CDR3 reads CASSSRQGLNSPLHF. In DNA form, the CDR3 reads TGTGCCAGCAGTTCCAGACAGGGCCTTAACTCACCCCTCCACTTT.